The clone carrying this T cell receptor beta chain was detected a few times. This sample is part of a study of T cells in Graves' hyperthyroidism and ophthalmopathy. V lost 7 bases and J lost 4, with 14 bases in between. Per germline, CDR1 GTSNPN and CDR2 SVGIG (reference sequence). The CDR3 consists of 12 residues. TCR beta CDR3 region amplification was performed from RNA transcripts. First-round RT-PCR with HTBI primers amplified the TCR CDR3 region. TCRdb fed the multiplex PCR reads into MiXCR, producing one record per CDR3 protein. Of roughly 250,000 distinct CDR3 sequences listed, about 16% are singletons.

The V call is TRBV30, the J call TRBJ2-7; a weak D match, TRBD2 (5 bases). Sequencing was carried out using blood. This receptor was obtained from a young woman with Graves' ophthalmopathy. This CDR3 is CASEWSGYEQYF. CDR3 nucleotide sequence: TGTGCCTCTGAGTGGAGCGGATACGAGCAGTACTTC.